These T cell receptor beta chains were read from a single sample in a study of long-term antiretroviral therapy in people with HIV. TCRdb's copy holds only in-frame clones and misses some; the assay was immunoSEQ multiplex PCR. The sample includes over 25,000 clones, about 85% of them seen just once. Sequenced here: unsorted PBMCs, sampled 1.1 years after starting antiretroviral therapy. Receptors were obtained from a man aged 18 to 30 with HIV. Each CDR3 is given with its conserved first and last residue. D genes are given only for firm matches. Part of the rows lack a size; the others show once, few, many or a class for expanded clones.

TRBJ2-2 | - | TRBD1 | TRBV5-4 | TGTGCCAGCAGGCCCACAGGGGGCCACACCGGGGAGCTGTTTTTT | CASRPTGGHTGELFF
TRBJ2-7 | - | - | TRBV9 | TGTGCCAGCAGCGTAGAGCGCTCCTACGAGCAGTACTTC | CASSVERSYEQYF
TRBJ1-1 | - | - | TRBV9 | TGTGCCAGCAGCGTAGGGGCCCAGGGACGGTTTAACACTGAAGCTTTCTTT | CASSVGAQGRFNTEAFF
TRBJ1-1 | - | TRBD1 | TRBV10-2 | TGCGCCAGCAGTCCTAGGACAGGATCGGGCACTGAAGCTTTCTTT | CASSPRTGSGTEAFF
TRBJ1-1 | - | - | TRBV10-3 | TGTGCCATCAGGGGAGGGCGCACTGAAGCTTTCTTT | CAIRGGRTEAFF
TRBJ1-2 | once | - | TRBV5-1 | TGCGCCAGCAGCTTAGGGGAGTATGGCTACACCTTC | CASSLGEYGYTF
TRBJ1-1 | once | - | TRBV5-6 | TGTGCCAGCAGCTTGGCGGGCAATGACGCTGAAGCTTTCTTT | CASSLAGNDAEAFF
TRBJ1-4 | once | - | TRBV2 | TGTGCCAGCAGTGAATCGGGGTCAGGGTACGAAAAACTGTTTTTT | CASSESGSGYEKLFF
TRBJ2-3 | - | - | TRBV7-2 | TGTGCCAGCAGCCCACAAGTCTCAGATACGCAGTATTTT | CASSPQVSDTQYF
TRBJ2-3 | - | TRBD2 | TRBV2 | TGTGCCAGCAGTCTCCTTGGGCGGGGGAGGTTCACAGATACGCAGTATTTT | CASSLLGRGRFTDTQYF
TRBJ1-2 | - | TRBD1 | TRBV11-2 | TGTGCCAGCAGCCCCGTCCGGACGACAGGGCCTAACTATGGCTACACCTTC | CASSPVRTTGPNYGYTF
TRBJ2-2 | once | TRBD1 | TRBV11-2 | TGTGCCAGCAGCTCCCGGCAGACAGGGGTCACCGGGGAGCTGTTTTTT | CASSSRQTGVTGELFF
TRBJ2-6 | - | - | TRBV18 | TGTGCCAGCTCACCCGGACCCGGGGCCAACGTCCTGACTTTC | CASSPGPGANVLTF
TRBJ2-2 | - | TRBD1 | TRBV4-3 | TGCGCCAGCAGCCAAGAGTTTACAGGGGGCACCGGGGAGCTGTTTTTT | CASSQEFTGGTGELFF
TRBJ2-7 | - | - | TRBV21-1 | TGTGCCAGCAGCAAATCCGACGACAGGACTAAGGAGCAGTACTTC | CASSKSDDRTKEQYF
TRBJ2-2 | - | - | TRBV30 | TGTGCCTGGAGTGGGAGGCCCGGGGAGCTGTTTTTT | CAWSGRPGELFF
TRBJ2-7 | - | - | TRBV25-1 | TGTGCCAGCGGCCAGTGGGAGTACGAGCAGTACTTC | CASGQWEYEQYF